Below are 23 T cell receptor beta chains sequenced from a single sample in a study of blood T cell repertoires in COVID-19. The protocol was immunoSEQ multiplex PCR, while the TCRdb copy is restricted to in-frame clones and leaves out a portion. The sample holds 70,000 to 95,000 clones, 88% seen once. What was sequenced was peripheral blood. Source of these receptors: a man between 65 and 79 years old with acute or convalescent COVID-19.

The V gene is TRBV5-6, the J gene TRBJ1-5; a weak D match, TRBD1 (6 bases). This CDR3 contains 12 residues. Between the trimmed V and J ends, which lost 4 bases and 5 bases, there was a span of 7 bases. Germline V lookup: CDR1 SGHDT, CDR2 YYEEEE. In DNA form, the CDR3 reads TGTGCCAGCAGCAGACAGGATCAGCCCCAGCATTTT. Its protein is CASSRQDQPQHF.

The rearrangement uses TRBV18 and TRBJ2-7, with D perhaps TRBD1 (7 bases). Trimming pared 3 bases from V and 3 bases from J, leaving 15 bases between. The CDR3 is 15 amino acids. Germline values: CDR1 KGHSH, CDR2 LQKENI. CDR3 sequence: CASSPQGGAFYEQYF. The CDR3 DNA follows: TGTGCCAGCTCACCGCAGGGGGGCGCCTTCTACGAGCAGTACTTC.

CDR3 bases: TGTGCCAGCAGTTTCCCCAGGACAGGGAAGGCGGGGGAGCAGTACTTC. Its protein is CASSFPRTGKAGEQYF. This chain links TRBV28 with TRBJ2-7; 8 bases agree with TRBD1. The CDR3 is made up of 16 amino acids. The V gene's germline CDR1 is MDHEN and CDR2 SYDVKM. The V segment lost 3 bases and the J segment 7 bases; nucleotides outside the gene matches: 14.

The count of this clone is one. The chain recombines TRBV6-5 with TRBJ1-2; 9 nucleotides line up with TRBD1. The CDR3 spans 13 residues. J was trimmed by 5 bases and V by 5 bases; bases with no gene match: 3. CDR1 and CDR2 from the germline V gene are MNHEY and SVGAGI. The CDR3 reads CASSRTGEYGYTF. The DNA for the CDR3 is TGTGCCAGCAGTCGGACAGGGGAATATGGCTACACCTTC.

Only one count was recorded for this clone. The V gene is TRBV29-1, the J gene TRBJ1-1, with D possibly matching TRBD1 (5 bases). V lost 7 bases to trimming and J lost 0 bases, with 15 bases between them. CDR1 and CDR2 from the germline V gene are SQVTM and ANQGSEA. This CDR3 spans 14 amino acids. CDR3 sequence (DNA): TGCAGCGCAATGTATGGGGGGATGAACACTGAAGCTTTCTTT. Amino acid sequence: CSAMYGGMNTEAFF. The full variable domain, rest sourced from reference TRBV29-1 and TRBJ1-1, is SAVISQKPSRDICQRGTSLTIQCQVDSQVTMMFWYRQQPGQSLTLIATANQGSEATYESGFVIDKFPISRPNLTFSTLTVSNMSPEDSSIYLCSAMYGGMNTEAFFGQGTRLTVV.

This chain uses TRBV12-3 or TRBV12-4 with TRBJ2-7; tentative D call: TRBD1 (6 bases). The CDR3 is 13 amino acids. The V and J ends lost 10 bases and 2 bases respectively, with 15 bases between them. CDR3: CATSQGSPYEQYF. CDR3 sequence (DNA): TGTGCCACCAGCCAGGGGAGTCCCTACGAGCAGTACTTC.

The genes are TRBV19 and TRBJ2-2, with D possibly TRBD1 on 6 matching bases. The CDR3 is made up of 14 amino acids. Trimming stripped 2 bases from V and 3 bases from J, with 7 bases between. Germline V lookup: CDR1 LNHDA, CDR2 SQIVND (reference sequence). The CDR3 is CASSIQGYTGELFF. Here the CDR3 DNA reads TGTGCCAGTAGTATACAGGGGTACACCGGGGAGCTGTTTTTT.

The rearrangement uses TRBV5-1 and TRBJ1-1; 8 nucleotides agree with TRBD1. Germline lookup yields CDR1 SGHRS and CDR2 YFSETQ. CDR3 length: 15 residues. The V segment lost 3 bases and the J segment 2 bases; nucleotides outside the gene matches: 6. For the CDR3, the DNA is TGCGCCAGCAGCTCTAGGACAGGGTTCAACACTGAAGCTTTCTTT. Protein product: CASSSRTGFNTEAFF.

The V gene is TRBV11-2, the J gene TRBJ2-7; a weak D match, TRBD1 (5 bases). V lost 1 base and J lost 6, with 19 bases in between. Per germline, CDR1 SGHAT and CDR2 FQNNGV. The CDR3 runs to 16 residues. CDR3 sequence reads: CASSLAGSGSVGEQYF. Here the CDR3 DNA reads TGTGCCAGCAGCTTAGCAGGTTCAGGGTCGGTAGGCGAGCAGTACTTC.

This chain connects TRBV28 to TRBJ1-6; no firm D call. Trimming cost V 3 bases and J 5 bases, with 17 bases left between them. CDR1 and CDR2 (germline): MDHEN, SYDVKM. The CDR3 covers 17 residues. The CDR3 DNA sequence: TGTGCCAGCAGTTTTGTTTCGGGGATTAGGGATAATTCACCCCTCCACTTT. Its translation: CASSFVSGIRDNSPLHF.

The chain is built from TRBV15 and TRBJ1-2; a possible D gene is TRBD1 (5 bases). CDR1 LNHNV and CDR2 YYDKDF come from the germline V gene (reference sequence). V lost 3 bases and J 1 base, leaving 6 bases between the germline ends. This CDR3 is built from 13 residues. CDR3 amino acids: CATSRDINYGYTF. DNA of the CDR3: TGTGCCACCAGCAGGGACATTAACTATGGCTACACCTTC.

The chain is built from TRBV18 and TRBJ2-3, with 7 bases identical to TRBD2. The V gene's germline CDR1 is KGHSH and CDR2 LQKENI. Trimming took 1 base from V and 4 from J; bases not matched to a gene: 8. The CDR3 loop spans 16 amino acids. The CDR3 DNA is TGTGCCAGCTCACCACTGGGGGAGGGCAGCCCAGATACGCAGTATTTT. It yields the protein CASSPLGEGSPDTQYF.

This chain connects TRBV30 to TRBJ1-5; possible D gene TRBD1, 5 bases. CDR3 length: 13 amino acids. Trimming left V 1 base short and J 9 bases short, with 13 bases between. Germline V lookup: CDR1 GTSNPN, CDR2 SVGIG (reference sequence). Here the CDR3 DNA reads TGTGCCTGGAGTGGCCAGGGAGGGCGGCCCCAGCATTTT. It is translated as CAWSGQGGRPQHF.

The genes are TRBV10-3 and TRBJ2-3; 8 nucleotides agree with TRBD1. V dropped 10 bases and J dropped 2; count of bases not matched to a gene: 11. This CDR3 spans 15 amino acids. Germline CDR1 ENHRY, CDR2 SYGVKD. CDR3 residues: CATRTGQAHTDTQYF. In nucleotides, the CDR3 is TGTGCCACCCGAACGGGACAGGCACACACAGATACGCAGTATTTT.

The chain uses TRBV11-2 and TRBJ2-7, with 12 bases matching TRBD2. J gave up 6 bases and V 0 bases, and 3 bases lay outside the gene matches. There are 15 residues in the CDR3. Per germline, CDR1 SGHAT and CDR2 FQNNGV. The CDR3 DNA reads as TGTGCCAGCAGCTTAGATCTAGCGGGAGGGTTCGAGCAGTACTTC. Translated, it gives CASSLDLAGGFEQYF.

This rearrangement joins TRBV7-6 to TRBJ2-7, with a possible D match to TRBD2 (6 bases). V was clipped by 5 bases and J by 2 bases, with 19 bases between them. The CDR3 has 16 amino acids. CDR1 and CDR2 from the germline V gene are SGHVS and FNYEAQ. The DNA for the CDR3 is TGTGCCAGCAGCCAGACGACCGCGGGGTCACCCTACGAGCAGTACTTC. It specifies CASSQTTAGSPYEQYF. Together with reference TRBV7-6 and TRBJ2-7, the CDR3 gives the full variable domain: GAGVSQSPRYKVTKRGQDVALRCDPISGHVSLYWYRQALGQGPEFLTYFNYEAQQDKSGLPNDRFSAERPEGSISTLTIQRTEQRDSAMYRCASSQTTAGSPYEQYFGPGTRLTVT.

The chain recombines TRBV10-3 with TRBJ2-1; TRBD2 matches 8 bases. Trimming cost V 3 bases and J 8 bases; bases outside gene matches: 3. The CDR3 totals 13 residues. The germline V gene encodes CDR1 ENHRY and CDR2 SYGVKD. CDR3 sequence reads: CAISDGGADEQFF. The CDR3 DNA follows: TGTGCCATCAGTGACGGGGGGGCGGATGAGCAGTTCTTC.

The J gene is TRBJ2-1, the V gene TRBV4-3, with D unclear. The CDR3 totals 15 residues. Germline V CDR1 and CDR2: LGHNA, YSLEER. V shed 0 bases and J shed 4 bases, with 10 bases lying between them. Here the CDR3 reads CASSQDATNYNEQFF. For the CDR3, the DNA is TGCGCCAGCAGCCAAGATGCGACAAATTACAATGAGCAGTTCTTC.

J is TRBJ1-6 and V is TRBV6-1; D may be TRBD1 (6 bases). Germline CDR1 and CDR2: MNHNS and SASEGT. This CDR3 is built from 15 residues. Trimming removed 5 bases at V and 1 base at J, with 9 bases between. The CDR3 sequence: CASSLTGSYNSPLHF. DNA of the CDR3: TGTGCCAGCAGTCTAACAGGGTCCTATAATTCACCCCTCCACTTT.

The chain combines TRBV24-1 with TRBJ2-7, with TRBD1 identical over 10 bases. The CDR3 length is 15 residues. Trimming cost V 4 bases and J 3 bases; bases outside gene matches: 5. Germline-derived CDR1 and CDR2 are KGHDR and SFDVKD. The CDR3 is CATSDPGQGFYEQYF. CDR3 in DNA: TGTGCCACCAGTGACCCGGGACAGGGGTTCTACGAGCAGTACTTC.

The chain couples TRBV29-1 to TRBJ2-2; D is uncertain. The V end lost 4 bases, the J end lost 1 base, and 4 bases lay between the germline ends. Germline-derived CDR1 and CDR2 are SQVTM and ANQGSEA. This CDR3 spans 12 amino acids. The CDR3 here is CSVAGNTGELFF. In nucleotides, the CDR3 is TGCAGCGTTGCCGGGAACACCGGGGAGCTGTTTTTT.

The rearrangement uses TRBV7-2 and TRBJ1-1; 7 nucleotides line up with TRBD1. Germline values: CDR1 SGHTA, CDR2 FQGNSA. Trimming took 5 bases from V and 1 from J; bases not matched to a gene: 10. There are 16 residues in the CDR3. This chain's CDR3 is CASSPDRTGRNTEAFF. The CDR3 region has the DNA TGTGCCAGCAGCCCGGACAGGACGGGCAGGAACACTGAAGCTTTCTTT.

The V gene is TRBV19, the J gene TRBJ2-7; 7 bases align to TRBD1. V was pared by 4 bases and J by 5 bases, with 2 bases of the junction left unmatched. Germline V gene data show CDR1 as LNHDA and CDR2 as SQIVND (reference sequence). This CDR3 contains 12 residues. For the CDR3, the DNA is TGTGCCAGTAGTACCGACAGGGACGAGCAGTACTTC. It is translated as CASSTDRDEQYF.